A selection of T cell receptor beta chains follows, all from one sample in a study of OX40 agonist ivuxolimab in advanced cancers. Here immunoSEQ multiplex PCR was the method, and the copy in TCRdb shows in-frame clones only, minus some. Of about 64,000 clones in the sample, about 86% were seen once. This specimen was CD4+ or CD8+ T cells sorted from blood, taken in a trial of the OX40 agonist ivuxolimab. All receptors come from an adult with an advanced solid tumor such as melanoma, head and neck, liver or kidney cancer. The CDR3 runs from the conserved cysteine through the conserved F or W. The order of the fields is clone size, V gene, D gene, J gene, CDR3 DNA, CDR3 protein. A D gene is named only where the DNA matches it firmly. The size field is filled for only some rows; it gives once, few, many or a size class.

clone_size: .
v_call: TRBV18
d_call: .
j_call: TRBJ2-2
cdr3_nt: TGTGCCAGCTCACCACCGTGGAGACAAAGGGGCGGGGAGCTGTTTTTT
cdr3_aa: CASSPPWRQRGGELFF

clone_size: few
v_call: TRBV5-4
d_call: .
j_call: TRBJ1-2
cdr3_nt: TGTGCCAGCAGCCGTACTAATTTGGTAGCTACGCTCTGGGACTATGGCTACACCTTC
cdr3_aa: CASSRTNLVATLWDYGYTF

clone_size: once
v_call: TRBV7-8
d_call: .
j_call: TRBJ2-6
cdr3_nt: TGTGCCAGCAGCTTATCCGGAAGGGGAAGTGGGGCCAACGTCCTGACTTTC
cdr3_aa: CASSLSGRGSGANVLTF

clone_size: .
v_call: TRBV11-2
d_call: .
j_call: TRBJ1-2
cdr3_nt: TGTGCCAGCAGCTTAGAAGGTGGGACCTCTAACTATGGCTACACCTTC
cdr3_aa: CASSLEGGTSNYGYTF

clone_size: .
v_call: TRBV28
d_call: TRBD1
j_call: TRBJ1-4
cdr3_nt: TGTGCCAGCAGAACAGGGGGAGGAACTAATGAAAAACTGTTTTTT
cdr3_aa: CASRTGGGTNEKLFF

clone_size: .
v_call: TRBV5-8
d_call: TRBD1
j_call: TRBJ1-5
cdr3_nt: TGTGCCAGCAGCCGGGACAGGGATCAGCCCCAGCATTTT
cdr3_aa: CASSRDRDQPQHF

clone_size: .
v_call: TRBV6-6
d_call: .
j_call: TRBJ2-1
cdr3_nt: TGTGCCAGCAGTTACGCAGTCTCCTACAATGAGCAGTTCTTC
cdr3_aa: CASSYAVSYNEQFF

clone_size: .
v_call: TRBV5-4
d_call: TRBD1
j_call: TRBJ2-5
cdr3_nt: TGTGCCAGCAGCGGAGGACAGGGGGCCGGGGAGACCCAGTACTTC
cdr3_aa: CASSGGQGAGETQYF

clone_size: .
v_call: TRBV18
d_call: TRBD1
j_call: TRBJ1-1
cdr3_nt: TGTGCCAGCTCACCGCAGACAGGGGCCCCTACCGAAGCTTTCTTT
cdr3_aa: CASSPQTGAPTEAFF

clone_size: .
v_call: TRBV5-1
d_call: TRBD2
j_call: TRBJ2-7
cdr3_nt: TGCGCCAGCAGCTTTGGTCTGGTATCAACACTAGCGGGGGCCTACGAGCAGTACTTC
cdr3_aa: CASSFGLVSTLAGAYEQYF

clone_size: .
v_call: TRBV12-5
d_call: TRBD2
j_call: TRBJ2-1
cdr3_nt: TGTGCTAGTGGTGCAAGCGGGAGAGCCTACAATGAGCAGTTCTTC
cdr3_aa: CASGASGRAYNEQFF

clone_size: once
v_call: TRBV7-9
d_call: TRBD2
j_call: TRBJ2-3
cdr3_nt: TGTGCCAGCAGAGGAGCGGGGGATACGCAGTATTTT
cdr3_aa: CASRGAGDTQYF

clone_size: .
v_call: TRBV10-1
d_call: .
j_call: TRBJ1-3
cdr3_nt: TGCGCCAGCAGTGAGTCAGATTGCGGGGGCCTCTACTCTGGAAACACCATATATTTT
cdr3_aa: CASSESDCGGLYSGNTIYF

clone_size: .
v_call: TRBV19
d_call: .
j_call: TRBJ2-7
cdr3_nt: TGTGCCAGTAGTACCGGGACTCGGACTCCCGAGCAGTACTTC
cdr3_aa: CASSTGTRTPEQYF

clone_size: .
v_call: TRBV21-1
d_call: .
j_call: TRBJ2-1
cdr3_nt: TGTGCCAGCAGCAAGGGGCTGGGCCGCGGTTACAATGAGCAGTTCTTC
cdr3_aa: CASSKGLGRGYNEQFF

clone_size: .
v_call: TRBV2
d_call: .
j_call: TRBJ1-4
cdr3_nt: TGTGCCAGCAGTGCCCGGGGGCGCGATGAAAAACTGTTTTTT
cdr3_aa: CASSARGRDEKLFF

clone_size: .
v_call: TRBV2
d_call: TRBD1
j_call: TRBJ1-1
cdr3_nt: TGTGCCAGCAGTCCGGGGACAGGGGTGGCTGAAGCTTTCTTT
cdr3_aa: CASSPGTGVAEAFF

clone_size: .
v_call: TRBV30
d_call: .
j_call: TRBJ1-2
cdr3_nt: TGTGCCTGGTTTTCGAAAGGCTACACCTTC
cdr3_aa: CAWFSKGYTF

clone_size: .
v_call: TRBV6-1
d_call: TRBD2
j_call: TRBJ2-4
cdr3_nt: TGTGCCAGCAGTGAACTCTGGCTAGCGGGAGGTTCTTCGGCCAAAAACATTCAGTACTTC
cdr3_aa: CASSELWLAGGSSAKNIQYF

clone_size: .
v_call: TRBV28
d_call: .
j_call: TRBJ2-2
cdr3_nt: TGTGCCAGCAGGGTACGGGAGACCGGGGAGCTGTTTTTT
cdr3_aa: CASRVRETGELFF

clone_size: once
v_call: TRBV7-8
d_call: .
j_call: TRBJ1-2
cdr3_nt: TGTGCCAGCAGCTTACTTTTAAAAGATTCAAGCTATGGCTACACCTTC
cdr3_aa: CASSLLLKDSSYGYTF

clone_size: .
v_call: TRBV19
d_call: TRBD1
j_call: TRBJ1-1
cdr3_nt: TGTGCCAGTAGTCCAGGGGACAGGAGAACTGAAGCTTTCTTT
cdr3_aa: CASSPGDRRTEAFF

clone_size: once
v_call: TRBV19
d_call: .
j_call: TRBJ2-6
cdr3_nt: TGTGCCAGTAGGGGGTCGAACTCTGGGGCCAACGTCCTGACTTTC
cdr3_aa: CASRGSNSGANVLTF

clone_size: .
v_call: TRBV18
d_call: TRBD2
j_call: TRBJ2-5
cdr3_nt: TGTGCCAGCTCACGGGGACTAGCTCAAGAGACCCAGTACTTC
cdr3_aa: CASSRGLAQETQYF

clone_size: .
v_call: TRBV5-1
d_call: TRBD2
j_call: TRBJ2-3
cdr3_nt: TGCGCCAGCAGCCGACCCTCTAGCGGGGGCCTACCGCGCACAGATACGCAGTATTTT
cdr3_aa: CASSRPSSGGLPRTDTQYF

clone_size: .
v_call: TRBV9
d_call: .
j_call: TRBJ2-2
cdr3_nt: TGTGCCAGCGGCGTGAACACCGGGGAGCTGTTTTTT
cdr3_aa: CASGVNTGELFF